These T cell receptor beta chains were read from a single sample in a study of Tregs in tolerant kidney transplant recipients. The assay was immunoSEQ multiplex PCR, and TCRdb's table has in-frame clones only and misses some. Of tens of thousands of clones listed, 93% are singletons. This material consisted of CD4+ T cells from blood (PBMCs), taken 12 months after the transplant. These receptors all come from a human patient who received a combined kidney and bone marrow transplant. Some T cells may have originated in the graft donor. Both conserved end residues are part of each CDR3. Each record gives: clone size, J gene, D gene, V gene, CDR3 protein, CDR3 DNA. The D gene is left open where the match is weak. Expanded clones are given a class, and other clones once, few, many or no size at all.

>NA|TRBJ2-2|TRBD2|TRBV5-1
CASSFPPSGSRVGELFF
TGCGCCAGCAGCTTCCCTCCTAGCGGGAGTCGCGTCGGGGAGCTGTTTTTT
>NA|TRBJ1-2|NA|TRBV7-9
CASTPGENYGYTF
TGTGCCAGCACCCCAGGGGAAAACTATGGCTACACCTTC
>NA|TRBJ2-3|TRBD2|TRBV18
CASSRASGNGNTDTQYF
TGTGCCAGCTCACGAGCTAGCGGGAACGGGAACACAGATACGCAGTATTTT
>once|TRBJ2-3|TRBD1|TRBV7-9
CASSLRGQGGRSGNF
TGTGCCAGCAGCTTGAGGGGACAGGGCGGACGGTCCGGAAATTTT
>NA|TRBJ1-4|NA|TRBV18
CASSPLGASEKLFF
TGTGCCAGCTCACCCCTGGGGGCTAGTGAAAAACTGTTTTTT
>NA|TRBJ1-2|NA|TRBV4-3
CASSSHFGYTF
TGCGCCAGCAGTTCCCATTTTGGCTACACCTTC
>NA|TRBJ1-1|TRBD1|TRBV5-6
CASSLRDRGPEAFF
TGTGCCAGCAGCTTGCGGGACAGAGGACCCGAAGCTTTCTTT
>once|TRBJ2-3|NA|TRBV7-6
CASSLGLVGTDTQYF
TGTGCCAGCAGCTTAGGGCTAGTTGGGACAGATACGCAGTATTTT
>NA|TRBJ2-2|NA|TRBV19
CASSIVRNTGELFF
TGTGCCAGTAGTATCGTTAGGAACACCGGGGAGCTGTTTTTT
>NA|TRBJ2-7|NA|TRBV27
CASSLTAPSYEQYF
TGTGCCAGCAGCCTCACTGCGCCATCCTACGAGCAGTACTTC
>NA|TRBJ1-2|NA|TRBV30
CAWSVHEQIYGYTF
TGTGCCTGGAGTGTACACGAACAGATCTATGGCTACACCTTC
>NA|TRBJ1-1|NA|TRBV7-2
CASSFGRVTEAFF
TGTGCCAGCAGCTTTGGGAGGGTAACTGAAGCTTTCTTT
>NA|TRBJ1-4|TRBD1|TRBV7-9
CASSLSGQGTEKLFF
TGTGCCAGCAGCTTATCGGGACAGGGGACTGAAAAACTGTTTTTT
>NA|TRBJ2-5|NA|TRBV7-9
CASSLEGGARETQYF
TGTGCCAGCAGCTTAGAGGGGGGGGCGCGGGAGACCCAGTACTTC
>once|TRBJ2-3|NA|TRBV7-8
CASSSHFRGGLGTDTQYF
TGTGCCAGCAGCTCACACTTCAGGGGAGGGTTAGGCACAGATACGCAGTATTTT
>NA|TRBJ2-4|TRBD1|TRBV4-1
CASSHHPPNRDRVSKNIQYF
TGCGCCAGCAGCCATCACCCGCCCAACCGGGACAGGGTGTCCAAAAACATTCAGTACTTC
>once|TRBJ2-1|TRBD1|TRBV4-1
CASSQLQGVFF
TGCGCCAGCAGCCAACTCCAGGGGGTCTTCTTC
>NA|TRBJ2-1|TRBD1|TRBV4-2
CASSQATGQGHNEQFF
TGTGCCAGCAGCCAAGCTACGGGACAGGGGCACAATGAGCAGTTCTTC
>NA|TRBJ1-4|TRBD1|TRBV9
CASSEGQGKGKLFF
TGTGCCAGCAGCGAGGGACAGGGGAAAGGGAAACTGTTTTTT
>NA|TRBJ2-3|NA|TRBV18
CASSRSTDTQYF
TGTGCCAGCTCGCGTAGCACAGATACGCAGTATTTT